This TCR beta chain was sequenced for a study of T cells in Graves' hyperthyroidism and ophthalmopathy. The investigators amplified TCR beta CDR3 regions from RNA transcripts. The primer set for the first-round RT-PCR of the TCR CDR3 was HTBI. TCRdb redid the calling of the multiplex PCR reads with MiXCR, one entry per CDR3 protein. Of roughly 500,000 distinct CDR3 sequences in the sample, 16% were seen once. Between the trimmed V and J ends, which lost 1 base and 8 bases, there was a span of 19 bases. The CDR3 contains 17 residues. Germline V gene data show CDR1 as SGDLS and CDR2 as YYNGEE. Patients with uncontrolled infections, other autoimmune diseases, pregnancy or lactation were excluded.

This TCR derives from a woman in her 30s with Graves' ophthalmopathy. The sequenced sample consisted of blood. This chain uses TRBV9 with TRBJ1-6; maybe TRBD1 (5 bases). CDR3 sequence: CASSVNSLGDIYSPLHF. The CDR3 DNA reads TGTGCCAGCAGCGTAAATTCCTTGGGGGATATCTATTCACCCCTCCACTTT.